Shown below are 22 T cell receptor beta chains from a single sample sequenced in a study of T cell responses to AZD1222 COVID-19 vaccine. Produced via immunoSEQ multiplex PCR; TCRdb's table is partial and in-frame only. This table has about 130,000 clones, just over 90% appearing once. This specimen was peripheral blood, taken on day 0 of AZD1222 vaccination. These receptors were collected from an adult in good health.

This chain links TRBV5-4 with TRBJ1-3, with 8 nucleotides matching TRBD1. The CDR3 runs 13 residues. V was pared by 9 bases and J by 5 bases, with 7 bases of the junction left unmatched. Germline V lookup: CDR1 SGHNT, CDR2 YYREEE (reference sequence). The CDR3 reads CATEDRERNTIYF. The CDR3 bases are TGTGCCACCGAGGACAGGGAACGAAACACCATATATTTT.

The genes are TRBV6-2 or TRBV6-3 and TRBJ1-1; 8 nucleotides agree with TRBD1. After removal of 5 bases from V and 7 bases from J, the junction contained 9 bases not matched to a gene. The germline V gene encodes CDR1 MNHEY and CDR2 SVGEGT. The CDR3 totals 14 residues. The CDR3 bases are TGTGCCAGCAGTACCCCGGGACAGGAGTATGAAGCTTTCTTT. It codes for CASSTPGQEYEAFF.

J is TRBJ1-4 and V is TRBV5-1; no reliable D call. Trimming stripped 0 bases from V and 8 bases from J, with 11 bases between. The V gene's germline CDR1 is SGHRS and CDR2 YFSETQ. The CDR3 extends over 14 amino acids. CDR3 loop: CASSLGAGEEKLFF. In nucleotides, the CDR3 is TGCGCCAGCAGCTTGGGTGCAGGAGAGGAAAAACTGTTTTTT. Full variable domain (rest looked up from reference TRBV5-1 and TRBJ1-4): KAGVTQTPRYLIKTRGQQVTLSCSPISGHRSVSWYQQTPGQGLQFLFEYFSETQRNKGNFPGRFSGRQFSNSRSEMNVSTLELGDSALYLCASSLGAGEEKLFFGSGTQLSVL.

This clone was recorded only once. The CDR3 region has the DNA TGTGCCAGCTCGGCACAGGGGGCTGAGGGAGAGACCCAGTACTTC. Translation gives CASSAQGAEGETQYF. The chain couples TRBV18 to TRBJ2-5, with 9 bases identical to TRBD1. This CDR3 spans 15 amino acids. Germline V lookup: CDR1 KGHSH, CDR2 LQKENI. J gave up 4 bases and V 6 bases, and 9 bases lay outside the gene matches.

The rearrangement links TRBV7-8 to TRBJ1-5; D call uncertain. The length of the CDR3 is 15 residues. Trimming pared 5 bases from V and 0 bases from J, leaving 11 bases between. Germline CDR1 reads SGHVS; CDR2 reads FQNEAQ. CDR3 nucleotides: TGTGCCAGCAGCCCCGCGCCCGCTAGCAATCAGCCCCAGCATTTT. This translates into CASSPAPASNQPQHF.

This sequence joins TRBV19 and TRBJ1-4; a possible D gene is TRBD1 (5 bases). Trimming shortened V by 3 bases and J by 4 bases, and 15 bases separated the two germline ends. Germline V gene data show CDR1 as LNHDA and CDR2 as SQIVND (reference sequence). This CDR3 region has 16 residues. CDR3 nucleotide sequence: TGTGCCAGTAGTATGGGATCCCCCGGGGGTAATGAAAAACTGTTTTTT. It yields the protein CASSMGSPGGNEKLFF.

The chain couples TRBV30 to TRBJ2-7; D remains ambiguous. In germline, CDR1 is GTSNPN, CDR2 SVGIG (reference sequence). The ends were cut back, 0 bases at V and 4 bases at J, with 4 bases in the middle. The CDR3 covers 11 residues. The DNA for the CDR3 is TGTGCCTGGAGTGTAGCTTACGAGCAGTACTTC. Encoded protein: CAWSVAYEQYF.

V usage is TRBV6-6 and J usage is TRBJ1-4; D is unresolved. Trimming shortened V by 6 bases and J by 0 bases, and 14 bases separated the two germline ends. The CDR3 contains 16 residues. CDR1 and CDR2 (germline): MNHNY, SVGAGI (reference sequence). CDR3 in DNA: TGTGCCAGCAGCTCAAGGGTTCGGGCAACTAATGAAAAACTGTTTTTT. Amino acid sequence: CASSSRVRATNEKLFF.

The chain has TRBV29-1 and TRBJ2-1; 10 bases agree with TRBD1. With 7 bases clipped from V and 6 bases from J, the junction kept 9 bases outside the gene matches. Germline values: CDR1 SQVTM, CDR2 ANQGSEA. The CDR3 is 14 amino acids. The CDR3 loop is CSARTGGFGNEQFF. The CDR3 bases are TGCAGCGCCAGGACAGGGGGTTTTGGCAATGAGCAGTTCTTC.

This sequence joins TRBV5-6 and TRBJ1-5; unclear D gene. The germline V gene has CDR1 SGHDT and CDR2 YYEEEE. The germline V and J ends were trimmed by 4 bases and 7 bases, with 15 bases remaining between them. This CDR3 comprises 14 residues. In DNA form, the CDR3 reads TGTGCCAGCAGCCGCCGGCCAGGTGAGCAGCCCCAGCATTTT. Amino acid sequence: CASSRRPGEQPQHF.

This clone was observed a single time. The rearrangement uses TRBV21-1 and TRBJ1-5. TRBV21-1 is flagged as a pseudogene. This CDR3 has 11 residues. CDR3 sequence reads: CASSHEGLQHF. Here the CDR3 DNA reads TGTGCCAGCAGCCATGAGGGGCTCCAGCATTTT.

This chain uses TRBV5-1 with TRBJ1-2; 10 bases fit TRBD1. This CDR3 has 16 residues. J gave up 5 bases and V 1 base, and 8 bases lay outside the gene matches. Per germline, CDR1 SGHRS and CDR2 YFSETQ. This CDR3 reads CASSLRTGGLGYGYTF. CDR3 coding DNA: TGCGCCAGCAGCTTGAGGACAGGGGGGCTAGGTTATGGCTACACCTTC.

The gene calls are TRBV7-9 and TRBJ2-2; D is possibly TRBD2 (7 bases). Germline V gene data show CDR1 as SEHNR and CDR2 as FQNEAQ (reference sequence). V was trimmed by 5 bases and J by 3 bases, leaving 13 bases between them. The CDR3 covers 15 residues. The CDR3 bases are TGTGCCAGCAGCCAGTCGGGGGGCTACACCGGGGAGCTGTTTTTT. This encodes CASSQSGGYTGELFF.

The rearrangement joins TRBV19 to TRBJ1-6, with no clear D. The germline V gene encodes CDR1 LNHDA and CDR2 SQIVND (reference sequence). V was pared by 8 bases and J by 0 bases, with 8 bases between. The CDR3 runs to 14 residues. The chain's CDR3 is CASGSSSYNSPLHF. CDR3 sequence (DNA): TGTGCCAGTGGTTCGAGCTCCTATAATTCACCCCTCCACTTT.

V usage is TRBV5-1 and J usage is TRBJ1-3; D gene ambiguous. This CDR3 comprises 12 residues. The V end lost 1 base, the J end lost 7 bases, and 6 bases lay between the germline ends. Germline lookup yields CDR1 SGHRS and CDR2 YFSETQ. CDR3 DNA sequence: TGCGCCAGCAGCTTGCCCTCCAACACCATATATTTT. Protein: CASSLPSNTIYF.

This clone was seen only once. The CDR3 coding sequence is TGTGCCAGCAGTTTAGGACAGCTTAACTATGGCTACACCTTC. Translated, it gives CASSLGQLNYGYTF. This chain joins TRBV28 and TRBJ1-2; D might be TRBD1 (6 bases). This CDR3 comprises 14 residues. CDR1 and CDR2 from the germline V gene are MDHEN and SYDVKM. With 2 bases removed from V and 1 base from J, the gap between germline ends came to 8 bases.

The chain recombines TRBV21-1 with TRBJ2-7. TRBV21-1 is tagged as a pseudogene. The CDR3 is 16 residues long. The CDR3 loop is CASSTIKRALGYEQYF. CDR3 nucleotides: TGTGCCAGCAGCACCATAAAAAGGGCCTTGGGCTACGAGCAGTACTTC.

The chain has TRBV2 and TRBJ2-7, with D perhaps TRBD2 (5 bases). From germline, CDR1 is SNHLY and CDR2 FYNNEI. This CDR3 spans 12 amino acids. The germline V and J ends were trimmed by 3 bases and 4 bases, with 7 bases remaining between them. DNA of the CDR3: TGTGCCAGCAGTGAGGAGGCTTACGAGCAGTACTTC. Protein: CASSEEAYEQYF.

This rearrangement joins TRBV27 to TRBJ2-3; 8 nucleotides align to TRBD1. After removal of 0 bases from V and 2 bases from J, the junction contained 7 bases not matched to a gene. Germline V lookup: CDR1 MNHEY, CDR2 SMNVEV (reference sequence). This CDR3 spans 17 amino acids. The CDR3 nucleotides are TGTGCCAGCAGTTTATCGGTGGGGGACAGGAACACAGATACGCAGTATTTT. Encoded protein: CASSLSVGDRNTDTQYF.

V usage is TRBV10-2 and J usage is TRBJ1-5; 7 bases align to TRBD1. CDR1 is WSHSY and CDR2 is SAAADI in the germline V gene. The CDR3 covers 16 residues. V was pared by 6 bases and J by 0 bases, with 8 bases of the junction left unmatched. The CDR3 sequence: CASSTLTGNSNQPQHF. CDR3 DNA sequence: TGCGCCAGCAGCACTCTGACAGGGAATAGCAATCAGCCCCAGCATTTT.

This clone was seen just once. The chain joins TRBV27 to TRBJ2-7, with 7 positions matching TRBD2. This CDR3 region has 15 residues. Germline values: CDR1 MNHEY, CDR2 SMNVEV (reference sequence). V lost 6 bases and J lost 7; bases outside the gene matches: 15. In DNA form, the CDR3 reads TGTGCCAGCAGGACCCGACTACCCCCCGGGGGGGAGCAGTACTTC. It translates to CASRTRLPPGGEQYF.

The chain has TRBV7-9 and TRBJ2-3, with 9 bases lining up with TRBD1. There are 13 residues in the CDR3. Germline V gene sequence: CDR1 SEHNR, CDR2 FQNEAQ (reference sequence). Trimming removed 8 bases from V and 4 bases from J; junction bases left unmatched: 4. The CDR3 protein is CASAQGASDTQYF. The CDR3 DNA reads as TGTGCCAGCGCACAGGGGGCATCAGATACGCAGTATTTT.